This TCR beta chain came from a study of immune cell composition in non-small cell lung cancer. Overall study results and limits: It was not proven that tumour-reactive clones equal dominant tumour-associated clones. Lung squamous cell carcinoma tumours had significantly higher top 10 clone scores and productive clonality than lung adenocarcinoma.

About this clone: What it recognizes is unknown.

Using immunoSEQ multiplex PCR, the repertoire was profiled, and TCRdb retains in-frame clones only, with some absent. The table lists around 10,000 clones, approximately 70% of them singletons. The length of the CDR3 is 20 residues. The source material was lung tumor tissue. The clonotype comes from a human donor with non-small cell lung cancer. The chain has TRBV21-1 and TRBJ1-1. TRBV21-1 is tagged as a pseudogene. CDR3 in DNA: TGTGCCAGCAGCAAAATCTTGCGGAACAGAAAAAAAACAGAGAACACTGAAGCTTTCTTT. Translated: CASSKILRNRKKTENTEAFF.